This T cell receptor beta chain was identified during a study of OX40 agonist ivuxolimab in advanced cancers. Clones were read by immunoSEQ multiplex PCR, and TCRdb kept only the in-frame ones, dropping some. The table includes approximately 74,000 clones, around 83% detected once. The CDR3 runs 16 residues. Germline V gives CDR1 MNHEY, CDR2 SMNVEV (reference sequence). The junction had 7 bases not matched to a gene; V was cut back by 3 bases and J by 6 bases. Blood draws occurred at baseline, cycle 4 day 1, and cycle 7 day 1. The sequence derives from an adult with an advanced solid tumor such as melanoma, head and neck, liver or kidney cancer. The rearrangement uses TRBV27 and TRBJ2-1, with 11 nucleotides matching TRBD2. Sequencing used CD4+ or CD8+ T cells sorted from blood, obtained in a trial of the OX40 agonist ivuxolimab. CDR3 amino acids: CASSLVRLAGGNEQFF. The CDR3 nucleotides read TGTGCCAGCAGTTTGGTTCGGCTAGCGGGGGGCAATGAGCAGTTCTTC.